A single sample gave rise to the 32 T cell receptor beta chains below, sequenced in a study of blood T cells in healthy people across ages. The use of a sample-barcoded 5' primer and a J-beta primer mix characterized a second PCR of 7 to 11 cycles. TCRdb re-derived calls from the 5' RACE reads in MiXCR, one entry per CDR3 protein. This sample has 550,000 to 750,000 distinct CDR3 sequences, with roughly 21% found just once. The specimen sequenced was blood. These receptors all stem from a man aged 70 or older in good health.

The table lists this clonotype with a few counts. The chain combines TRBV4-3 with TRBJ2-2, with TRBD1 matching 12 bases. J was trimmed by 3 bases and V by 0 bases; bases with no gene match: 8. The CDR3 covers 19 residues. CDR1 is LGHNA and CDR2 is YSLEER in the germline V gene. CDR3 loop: CASSQDPWGQGADTGELFF. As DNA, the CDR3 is TGCGCCAGCAGCCAAGATCCTTGGGGACAGGGGGCCGACACCGGGGAGCTGTTTTTT.

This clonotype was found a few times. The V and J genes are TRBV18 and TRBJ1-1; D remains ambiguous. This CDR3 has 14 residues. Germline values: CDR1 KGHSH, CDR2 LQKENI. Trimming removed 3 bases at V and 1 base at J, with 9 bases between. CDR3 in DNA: TGTGCCAGCTCACCTCTCCCAGGGAACACTGAAGCTTTCTTT. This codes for CASSPLPGNTEAFF.

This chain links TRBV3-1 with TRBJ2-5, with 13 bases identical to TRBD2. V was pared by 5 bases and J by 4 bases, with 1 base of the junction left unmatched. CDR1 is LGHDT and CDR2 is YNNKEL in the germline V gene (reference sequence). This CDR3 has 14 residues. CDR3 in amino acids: CASSGLAGVETQYF. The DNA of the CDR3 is TGTGCCAGCAGCGGACTAGCGGGAGTAGAGACCCAGTACTTC.

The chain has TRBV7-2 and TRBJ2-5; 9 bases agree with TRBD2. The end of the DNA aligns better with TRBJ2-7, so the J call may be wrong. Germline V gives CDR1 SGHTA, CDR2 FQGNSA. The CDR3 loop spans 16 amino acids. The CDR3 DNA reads TGTGCCAGCAGCTTCCCCTTAGCGGGAGCAGCTTACGAGCAGTACTTC. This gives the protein CASSFPLAGAAYEQYF.

The CDR3 bases are TGCGCCAGCAGTCAAACTAGCGGGAGGGATGGCAATGAGCAGTTCTTC. Its protein is CASSQTSGRDGNEQFF. The gene calls are TRBV5-1 and TRBJ2-1, with TRBD2 matching over 13 bases. The ends lost 5 bases at V and 6 bases at J; junction bases unmatched: 8. The CDR3 length is 16 residues. CDR1 and CDR2 from the germline V gene are SGHRS and YFSETQ.

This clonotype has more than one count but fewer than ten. This chain's CDR3 is CASSLRQGDEQYF. CDR3 bases: TGTGCCAGCAGCTTAAGGCAGGGGGACGAGCAGTACTTC. V and J are TRBV11-3 and TRBJ2-7; 7 nucleotides agree with TRBD1. V shed 2 bases and J 5 bases; nucleotides not matched to a gene: 3. This CDR3 comprises 13 residues. The germline gives CDR1 SGHNT, CDR2 YENEEA.

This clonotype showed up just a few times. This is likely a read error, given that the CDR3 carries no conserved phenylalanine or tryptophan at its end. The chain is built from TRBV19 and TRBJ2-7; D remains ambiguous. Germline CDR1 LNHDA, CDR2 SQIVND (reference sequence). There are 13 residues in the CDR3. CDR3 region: CTSSLGTSYEQYS. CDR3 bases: TGTACCAGTAGTCTGGGCACCTCCTACGAGCAGTACTCC.

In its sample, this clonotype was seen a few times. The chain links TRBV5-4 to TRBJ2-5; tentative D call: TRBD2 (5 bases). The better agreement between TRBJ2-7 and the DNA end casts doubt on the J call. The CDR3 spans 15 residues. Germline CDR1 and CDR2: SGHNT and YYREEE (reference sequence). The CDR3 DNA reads TGTGCCAGCAGCTTGGTGACGGGGTCGACCTACGAGCAGTACTTC. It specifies CASSLVTGSTYEQYF.

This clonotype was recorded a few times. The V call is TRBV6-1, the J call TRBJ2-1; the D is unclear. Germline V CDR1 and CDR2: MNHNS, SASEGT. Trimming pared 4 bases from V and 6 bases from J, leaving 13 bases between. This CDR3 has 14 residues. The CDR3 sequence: CASSGEVGFNEQFF. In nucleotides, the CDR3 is TGTGCCAGCAGTGGCGAAGTCGGTTTCAATGAGCAGTTCTTC.

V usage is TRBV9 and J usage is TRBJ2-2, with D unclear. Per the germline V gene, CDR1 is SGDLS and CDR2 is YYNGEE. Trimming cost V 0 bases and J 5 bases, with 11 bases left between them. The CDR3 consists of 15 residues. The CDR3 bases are TGTGCCAGCAGCGTAGACGGCTCACCGACCGGGGAGCTGTTTTTT. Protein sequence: CASSVDGSPTGELFF.

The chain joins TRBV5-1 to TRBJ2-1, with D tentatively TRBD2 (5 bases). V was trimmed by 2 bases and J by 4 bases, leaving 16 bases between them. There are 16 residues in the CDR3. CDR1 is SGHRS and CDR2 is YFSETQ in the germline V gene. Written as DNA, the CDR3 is TGCGCCAGCAGCTTCCGGGATTTGACCCAGTACAATGAGCAGTTCTTC. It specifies CASSFRDLTQYNEQFF.

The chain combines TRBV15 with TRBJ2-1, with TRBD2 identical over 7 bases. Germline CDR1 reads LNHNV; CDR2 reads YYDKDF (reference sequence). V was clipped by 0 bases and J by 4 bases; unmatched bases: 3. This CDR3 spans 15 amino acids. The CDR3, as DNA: TGTGCCACCAGCAGAGATGATAGCGGGTACAATGAGCAGTTCTTC. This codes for CATSRDDSGYNEQFF.

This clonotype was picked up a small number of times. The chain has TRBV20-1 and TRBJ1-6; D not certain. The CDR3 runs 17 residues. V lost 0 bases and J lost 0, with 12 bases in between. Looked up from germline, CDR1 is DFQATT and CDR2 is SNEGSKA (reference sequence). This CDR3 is CSARDIRTSSYNSPLHF. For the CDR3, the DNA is TGCAGTGCTAGAGATATCCGGACCAGCTCCTATAATTCACCCCTCCACTTT.

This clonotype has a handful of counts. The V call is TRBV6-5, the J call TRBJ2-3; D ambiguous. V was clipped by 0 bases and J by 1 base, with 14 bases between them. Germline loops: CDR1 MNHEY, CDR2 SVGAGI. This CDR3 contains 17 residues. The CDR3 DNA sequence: TGTGCCAGCAGTTACTCCTCGGGTACCTCTGGCACAGATACGCAGTATTTT. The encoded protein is CASSYSSGTSGTDTQYF.

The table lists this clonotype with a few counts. The chain's CDR3 is CASSRRRGLNEQFF. The CDR3 DNA reads as TGTGCCAGCAGCCGGCGCAGGGGGCTCAATGAGCAGTTCTTC. The gene calls are TRBV7-3 and TRBJ2-1; the match to TRBD1 covers 8 bases. Germline V gene data show CDR1 as SGHTA and CDR2 as FQGTGA. The V and J ends lost 5 bases and 6 bases, in that order; junction bases with no gene match: 6. The CDR3 covers 14 residues.

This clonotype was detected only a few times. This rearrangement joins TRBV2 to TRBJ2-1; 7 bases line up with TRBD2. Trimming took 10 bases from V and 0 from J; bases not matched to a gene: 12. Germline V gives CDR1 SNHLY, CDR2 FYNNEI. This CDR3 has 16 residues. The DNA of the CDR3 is TGTGCCAACAGAGGCATGGGAGGGAGCTCCTACAATGAGCAGTTCTTC. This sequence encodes CANRGMGGSSYNEQFF.

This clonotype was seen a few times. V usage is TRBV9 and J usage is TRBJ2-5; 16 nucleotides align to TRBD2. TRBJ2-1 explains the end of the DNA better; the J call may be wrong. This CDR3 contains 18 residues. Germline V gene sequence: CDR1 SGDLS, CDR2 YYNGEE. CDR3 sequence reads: CASSPGTSGRAVYNEQFF. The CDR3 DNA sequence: TGTGCCAGCAGCCCAGGGACTAGCGGGAGGGCGGTCTACAATGAGCAGTTCTTC.

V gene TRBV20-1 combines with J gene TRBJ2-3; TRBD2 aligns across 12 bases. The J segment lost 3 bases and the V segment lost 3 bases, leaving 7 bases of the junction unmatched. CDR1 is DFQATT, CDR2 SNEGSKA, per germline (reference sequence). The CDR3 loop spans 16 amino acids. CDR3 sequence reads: CSARYPTSGRTDTQYF. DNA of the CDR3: TGCAGTGCTAGGTATCCGACTAGCGGGAGAACAGATACGCAGTATTTT.

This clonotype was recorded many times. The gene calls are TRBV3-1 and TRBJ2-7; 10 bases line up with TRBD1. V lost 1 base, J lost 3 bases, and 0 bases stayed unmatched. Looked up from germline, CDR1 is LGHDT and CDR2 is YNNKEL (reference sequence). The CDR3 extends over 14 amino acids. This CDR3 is CASSQGTGGYEQYF. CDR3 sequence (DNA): TGTGCCAGCAGCCAAGGGACAGGGGGCTACGAGCAGTACTTC.

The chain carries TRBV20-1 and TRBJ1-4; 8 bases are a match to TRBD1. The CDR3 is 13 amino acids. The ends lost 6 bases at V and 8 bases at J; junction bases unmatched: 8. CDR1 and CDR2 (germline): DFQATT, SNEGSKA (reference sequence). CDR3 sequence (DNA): TGCAGTGCCCTCGGACAGGGTGTAGAAAAACTGTTTTTT. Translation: CSALGQGVEKLFF.

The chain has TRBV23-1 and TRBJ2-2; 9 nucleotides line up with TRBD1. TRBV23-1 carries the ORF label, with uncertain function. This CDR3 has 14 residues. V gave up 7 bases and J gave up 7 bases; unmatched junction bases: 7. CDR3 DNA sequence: TGCGCCAGCACCCCAACAGGGGGCGGCGGGGAGCTGTTTTTT. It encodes CASTPTGGGGELFF.

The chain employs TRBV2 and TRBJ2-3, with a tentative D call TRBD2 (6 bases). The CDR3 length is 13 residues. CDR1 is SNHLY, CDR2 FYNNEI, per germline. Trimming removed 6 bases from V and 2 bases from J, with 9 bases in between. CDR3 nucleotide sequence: TGTGCCAGCAGAGGGACTGCCACAGATACGCAGTATTTT. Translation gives CASRGTATDTQYF.

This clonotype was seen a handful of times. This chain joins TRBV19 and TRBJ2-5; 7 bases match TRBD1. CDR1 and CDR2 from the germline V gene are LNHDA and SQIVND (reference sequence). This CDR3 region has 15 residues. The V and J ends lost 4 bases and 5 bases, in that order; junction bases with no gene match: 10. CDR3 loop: CASSTPTGVRETQYF. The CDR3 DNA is TGTGCCAGTAGTACCCCAACAGGGGTTCGGGAGACCCAGTACTTC.

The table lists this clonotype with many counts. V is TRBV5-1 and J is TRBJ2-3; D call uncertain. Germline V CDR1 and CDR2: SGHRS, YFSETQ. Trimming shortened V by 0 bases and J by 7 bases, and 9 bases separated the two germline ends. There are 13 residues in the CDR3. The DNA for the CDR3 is TGCGCCAGCAGCTTGGGGGCAGAGAATACGCAGTATTTT. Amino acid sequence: CASSLGAENTQYF.

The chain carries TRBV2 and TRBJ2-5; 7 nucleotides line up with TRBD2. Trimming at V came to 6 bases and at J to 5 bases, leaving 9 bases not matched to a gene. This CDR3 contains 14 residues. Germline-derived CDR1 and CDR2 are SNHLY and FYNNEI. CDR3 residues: CASSYRRGGETQYF. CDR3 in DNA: TGTGCCAGCAGCTACCGTCGGGGAGGGGAGACCCAGTACTTC.

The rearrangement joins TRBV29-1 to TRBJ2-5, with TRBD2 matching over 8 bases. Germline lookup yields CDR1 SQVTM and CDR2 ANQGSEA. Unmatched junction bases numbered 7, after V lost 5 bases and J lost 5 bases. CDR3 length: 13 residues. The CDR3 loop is CSVPGTSWETQYF. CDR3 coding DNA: TGCAGCGTTCCCGGGACTAGTTGGGAGACCCAGTACTTC.

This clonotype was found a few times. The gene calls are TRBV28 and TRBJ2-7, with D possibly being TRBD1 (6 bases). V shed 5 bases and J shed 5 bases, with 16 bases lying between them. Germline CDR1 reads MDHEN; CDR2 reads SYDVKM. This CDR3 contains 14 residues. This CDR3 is CASSITGTTHEQYF. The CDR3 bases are TGTGCCAGCAGTATAACCGGGACAACTCACGAGCAGTACTTC.

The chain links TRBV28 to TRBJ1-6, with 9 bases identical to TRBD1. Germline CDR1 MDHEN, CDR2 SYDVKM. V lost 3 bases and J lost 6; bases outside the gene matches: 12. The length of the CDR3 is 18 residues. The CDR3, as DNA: TGTGCCAGCAGTTTGGGACAGGGTGCCCAGATCCTTAATTCACCCCTCCACTTT. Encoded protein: CASSLGQGAQILNSPLHF.

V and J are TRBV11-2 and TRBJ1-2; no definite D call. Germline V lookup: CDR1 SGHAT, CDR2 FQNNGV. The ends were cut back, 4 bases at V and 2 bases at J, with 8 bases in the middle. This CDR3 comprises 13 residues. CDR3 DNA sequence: TGTGCCAGCAGCTACGACATGAACTATGGCTACACCTTC. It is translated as CASSYDMNYGYTF.

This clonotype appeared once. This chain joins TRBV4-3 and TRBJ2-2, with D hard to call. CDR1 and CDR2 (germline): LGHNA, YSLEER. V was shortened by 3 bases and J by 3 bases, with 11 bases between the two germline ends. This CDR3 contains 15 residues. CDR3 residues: CASSHQWADTGELFF. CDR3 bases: TGCGCCAGCAGCCACCAATGGGCTGACACCGGGGAGCTGTTTTTT.

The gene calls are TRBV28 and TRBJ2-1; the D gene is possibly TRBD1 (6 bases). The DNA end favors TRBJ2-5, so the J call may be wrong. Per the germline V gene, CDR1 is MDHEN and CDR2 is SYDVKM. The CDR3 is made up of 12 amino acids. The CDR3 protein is CASSAPRGTQYF. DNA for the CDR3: TGTGCCAGCAGTGCCCCCAGGGGCACCCAGTACTTC.

The CDR3 reads CSASRDGSGTQYF. CDR3 nucleotides: TGCAGTGCGTCCCGGGACGGGAGCGGGACCCAGTACTTC. This rearrangement joins TRBV20-1 to TRBJ2-5, with a tentative D call TRBD2 (6 bases). The CDR3 contains 13 residues. Between the trimmed V and J ends, which lost 6 bases and 7 bases, there was a span of 18 bases. In germline, CDR1 is DFQATT, CDR2 SNEGSKA (reference sequence).